This T cell receptor beta chain was recovered during a study of blood T cell repertoires in COVID-19. Study-level background: The United States, Italy and Spain were the sources of the acute and convalescent COVID-19 samples. In each case, the material was cDNA or gDNA derived from T cells, B-cell-depleted T cells, or PBMCs.

V dropped 0 bases and J dropped 3 bases, with 7 bases sitting between them. CDR3 size: 13 residues. Germline loops: CDR1 SGHNT, CDR2 YYREEE (reference sequence). Per the authors' pipeline: Researchers report that nucleated cell counts were estimated from reference gene primer amplification. Clones were read by immunoSEQ multiplex PCR, and TCRdb kept only the in-frame ones, dropping some. V, J and clone size were drawn from that table, and D and trimming were deduced from the DNA. The table includes more than 150,000 clones, 80% to 85% detected once. Sequencing used peripheral blood. This TCR was sampled from a woman between 35 and 50 years old with acute or convalescent COVID-19. The rearrangement links TRBV5-4 to TRBJ2-7; D unclear. CDR3 coding DNA: TGTGCCAGCAGCTTGGACGGAGACTACGAGCAGTACTTC. Translating it yields CASSLDGDYEQYF.